These T cell receptor beta chains were read from a single sample in a study of beta chain features in type 1 diabetes. Profiled with immunoSEQ multiplex PCR; TCRdb holds only in-frame clones, not every one. The data show roughly 50,000 clones, roughly 39% seen once. Sequenced input: Tregs from blood. These receptors all come from a man between 25 and 39 years old with type 1 diabetes. The CDR3 runs from the conserved cysteine through the conserved F or W. D genes are given only for firm matches. Rows give clone size only sometimes, using once, few, many, or a class for an expanded clone.

cdr3_aa cdr3_nt clone_size j_call d_call v_call
CASSLWRSNQPQHF TGTGCCAGCAGCTTGTGGCGGTCCAATCAGCCCCAGCATTTT . TRBJ1-5 . TRBV5-6
CASSLRSGLYGYTF TGTGCCAGCAGTTTGAGGTCCGGTCTCTATGGCTACACCTTC once TRBJ1-2 . TRBV28
CASSPRTGTSDTQYF TGTGCCAGCAGCCCCCGGACAGGGACTTCAGATACGCAGTATTTT few TRBJ2-3 TRBD1 TRBV5-4
CASSPDRVVETQYF TGTGCCAGCAGCCCGGACAGGGTGGTAGAGACCCAGTACTTC few TRBJ2-5 TRBD1 TRBV7-2
CASSPRRGISGANVLTF TGTGCCAGCAGTCCTCGGAGAGGCATCTCTGGGGCCAACGTCCTGACTTTC few TRBJ2-6 . TRBV28
CASGGGFGDTQYF TGTGCTAGTGGCGGAGGGTTTGGAGATACGCAGTATTTT . TRBJ2-3 . TRBV12-5
CASSKGGTESYEQYF TGTGCCAGCAGCAAGGGGGGGACGGAATCCTACGAGCAGTACTTC . TRBJ2-7 . TRBV7-9
CASSEDRDYGYTF TGTGCCAGCAGTGAAGACAGGGACTATGGCTACACCTTC . TRBJ1-2 TRBD1 TRBV6-5
CASSPAGVPLTLHF TGTGCCAGCAGCCCGGCAGGGGTCCCCTTAACCCTCCACTTT . TRBJ1-6 . TRBV28
CASSSGLEVGYTF TGTGCCAGCAGCTCGGGACTCGAGGTTGGCTACACCTTC few TRBJ1-2 . TRBV9
CASSLLRSGGLYEQYF TGTGCCAGCAGCCTGCTTCGTAGCGGGGGTCTCTACGAGCAGTACTTC . TRBJ2-7 TRBD2 TRBV5-5
CASSFQGMSNQPQHF TGTGCCAGCAGCTTTCAGGGGATGAGCAATCAGCCCCAGCATTTT many TRBJ1-5 . TRBV7-2
CASSPGLAGEDTQYF TGTGCCAGCTCACCGGGACTAGCGGGAGAGGATACGCAGTATTTT few TRBJ2-3 TRBD2 TRBV18
CVQRGGSGELFF TGTGTCCAGCGGGGCGGGTCCGGGGAGCTGTTTTTT . TRBJ2-2 TRBD2 TRBV7-9
CASSGVDYGYTF TGCGCCAGCTCCGGGGTAGACTATGGCTACACCTTC few TRBJ1-2 . TRBV4-1
CAISESAVSTDTQYF TGTGCCATCAGTGAGTCGGCAGTTTCCACAGATACGCAGTATTTT few TRBJ2-3 . TRBV10-3
CASSQYNIGATDTQYF TGTGCCAGCAGCCAGTATAACATTGGAGCGACAGATACGCAGTATTTT . TRBJ2-3 . TRBV7-6
CASIPLAGGVGEQFF TGTGCCAGCATTCCGCTAGCGGGAGGTGTCGGGGAGCAGTTCTTC few TRBJ2-1 TRBD2 TRBV6-6
CAWSLRDRGLGYGYTF TGTGCCTGGAGTCTCCGGGACAGGGGACTAGGCTATGGCTACACCTTC . TRBJ1-2 TRBD1 TRBV30
CASTLGQGNEQFF TGTGCCAGCACCTTAGGGCAGGGCAATGAGCAGTTCTTC . TRBJ2-1 . TRBV11-2
CASSPFKGLYSYNEQFF TGTGCCAGCAGCCCTTTCAAGGGACTGTACTCCTACAATGAGCAGTTCTTC . TRBJ2-1 . TRBV7-8
CASRAYRGNQPQHF TGTGCCAGCAGAGCCTACAGGGGCAATCAGCCCCAGCATTTT . TRBJ1-5 . TRBV6-5
CASSPRTRPTGELFF TGTGCCAGCAGCCCTAGGACTAGGCCCACCGGGGAGCTGTTTTTT . TRBJ2-2 TRBD2 TRBV14
CASSDGVPTSGKMNEQFF TGTGCCAGCAGTGACGGGGTCCCTACTAGCGGAAAAATGAATGAGCAGTTCTTC few TRBJ2-1 TRBD2 TRBV6-4
CASKPTQGSLEQYF TGTGCCAGCAAACCCACACAGGGAAGTTTGGAGCAGTACTTC . TRBJ2-7 . TRBV7-8
CASSLRLAGLYNEQFF TGTGCCAGCAGCCTCAGACTAGCGGGACTTTACAATGAGCAGTTCTTC . TRBJ2-1 TRBD2 TRBV7-2
CASSPSLGSSEAFF TGTGCCAGCTCACCGTCGTTGGGCAGCTCTGAAGCTTTCTTT . TRBJ1-1 . TRBV18
CASSLFGDTDTDTQYF TGCGCCAGCAGCTTGTTCGGGGACACAGACACAGATACGCAGTATTTT . TRBJ2-3 . TRBV5-1
CASSLAGLAGVNEQFF TGCGCCAGCAGCTTGGCCGGACTAGCGGGAGTCAATGAGCAGTTCTTC . TRBJ2-1 TRBD2 TRBV5-1
CASSFLADTQYF TGCGCCAGCAGCTTTTTAGCGGATACGCAGTATTTT . TRBJ2-3 . TRBV5-1
CASSVYQRGGFTDTQYF TGTGCCAGCAGCGTATATCAGCGGGGCGGGTTCACAGATACGCAGTATTTT . TRBJ2-3 TRBD2 TRBV9
CASSEGGSPTDTQYF TGTGCCAGCAGTGAGGGAGGGTCCCCCACAGATACGCAGTATTTT . TRBJ2-3 TRBD2 TRBV6-4